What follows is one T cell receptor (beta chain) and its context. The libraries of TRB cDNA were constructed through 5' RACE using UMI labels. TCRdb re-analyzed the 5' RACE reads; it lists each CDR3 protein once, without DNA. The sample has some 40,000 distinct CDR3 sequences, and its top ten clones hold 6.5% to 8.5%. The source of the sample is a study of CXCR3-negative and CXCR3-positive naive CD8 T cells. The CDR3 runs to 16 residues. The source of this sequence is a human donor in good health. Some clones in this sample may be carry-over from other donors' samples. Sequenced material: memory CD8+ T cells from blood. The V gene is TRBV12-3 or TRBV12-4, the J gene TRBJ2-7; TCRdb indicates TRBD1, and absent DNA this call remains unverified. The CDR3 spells CASSPTLWDRTYEQYF.